This TCR beta chain was retrieved from a study of cytomegalovirus exposure and HLA in healthy donors. CDR3 size: 16 residues. Per the germline V gene, CDR1 is SGHNT and CDR2 is YENEEA. The V end lost 5 bases, the J end lost 0 bases, and 17 bases lay between the germline ends. With respect to this clone: What it binds is not known.

Study outcomes and limitations: Later on, a genetic analysis was performed. It linked a missense variant in DCLRE1C with V- and J-gene trimming of TCR beta. Earlier analysis looked at TCR beta V segments, and most were productive about 87% or about 30% of the time. The study found most TCR sequences rare, yet found some public TCRs in many donors.

The PCR had 60 Vbeta and 13 Jbeta primers. TCRdb's copy holds only in-frame clones and misses some; the assay was immunoSEQ multiplex PCR. This sample carries some 150,000 clones, about three fifths of them seen once, and the ten largest clones take around 3%. The receptor comes from a woman aged 25 to 39 in good health and CMV-seropositive. Sample: PBMCs. The rearrangement uses TRBV11-3 and TRBJ2-7; TRBD2 might be the D (7 bases). Here the CDR3 reads CASSSWGGHTSYEQYF. The CDR3 nucleotides read TGTGCCAGCAGCAGTTGGGGGGGACATACCTCCTACGAGCAGTACTTC.